The clone carrying this T cell receptor (delta chain) is medium-sized within its sample. TCRdb redid the clone calls on the RT-PCR reads with CATT. Found here are about 3,400 delta-chain clones, 16% of them singletons; the top ten hold approximately 14%. The data belong to a study of gamma-delta T cells after stem cell transplantation. This CDR3 has 18 residues. Trimming cost V 7 bases and J 0 bases; bases outside gene matches: 10. Germline loops: CDR1 GEAIGNYY, CDR2 EKD. The chain carries TRDV2 and TRDJ3; 8 nucleotides agree with TRDD3. Sequencing used gamma-delta T cells. The receptor was isolated from a human donor. It is not recorded whose cells these are; they may come from a transplant donor. The DNA for the CDR3 is TGTGCCTGCGATCCCTGGGGGACGTCCTCCTGGGACACCCGACAGATGTTTTTC. Translated: CACDPWGTSSWDTRQMFF.